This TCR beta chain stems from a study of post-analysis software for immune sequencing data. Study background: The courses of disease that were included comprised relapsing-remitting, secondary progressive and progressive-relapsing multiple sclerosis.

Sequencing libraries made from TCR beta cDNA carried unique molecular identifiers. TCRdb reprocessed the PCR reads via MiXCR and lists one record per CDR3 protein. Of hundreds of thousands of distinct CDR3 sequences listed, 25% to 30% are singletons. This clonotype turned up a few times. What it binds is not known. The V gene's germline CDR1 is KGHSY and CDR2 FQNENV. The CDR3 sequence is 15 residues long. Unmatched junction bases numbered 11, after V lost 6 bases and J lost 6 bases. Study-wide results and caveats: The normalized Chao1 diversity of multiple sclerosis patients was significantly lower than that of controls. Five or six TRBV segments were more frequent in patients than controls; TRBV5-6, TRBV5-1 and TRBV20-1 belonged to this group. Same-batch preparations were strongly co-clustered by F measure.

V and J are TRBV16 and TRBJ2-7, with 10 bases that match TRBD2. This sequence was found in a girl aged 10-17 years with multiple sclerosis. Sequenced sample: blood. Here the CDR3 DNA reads TGTGCCAGCAGAGGATATAGCGGGGGGTCATCCGAGCAGTACTTC. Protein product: CASRGYSGGSSEQYF. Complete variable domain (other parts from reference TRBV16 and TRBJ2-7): GEEVAQTPKHLVRGEGQKAKLYCAPIKGHSYVFWYQQVLKNEFKFLISFQNENVFDETGMPKERFSAKCLPNSPCSLEIQATKLEDSAVYFCASRGYSGGSSEQYFGPGTRLTVT.